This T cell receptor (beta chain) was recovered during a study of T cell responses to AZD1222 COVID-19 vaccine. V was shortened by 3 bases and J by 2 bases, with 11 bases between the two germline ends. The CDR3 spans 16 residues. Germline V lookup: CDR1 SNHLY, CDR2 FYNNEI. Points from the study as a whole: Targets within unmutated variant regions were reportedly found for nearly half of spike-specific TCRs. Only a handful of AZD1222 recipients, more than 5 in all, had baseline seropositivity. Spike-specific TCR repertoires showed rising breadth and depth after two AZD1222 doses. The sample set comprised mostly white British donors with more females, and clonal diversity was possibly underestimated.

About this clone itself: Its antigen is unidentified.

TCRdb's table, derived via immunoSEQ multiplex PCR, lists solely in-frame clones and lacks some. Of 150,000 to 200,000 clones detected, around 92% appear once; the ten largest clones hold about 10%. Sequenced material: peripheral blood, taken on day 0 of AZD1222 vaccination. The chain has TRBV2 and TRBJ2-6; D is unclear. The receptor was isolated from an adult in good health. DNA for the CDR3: TGTGCCAGCAGTGATAGGCAGCCAACTGGGGCCAACGTCCTGACTTTC. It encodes CASSDRQPTGANVLTF. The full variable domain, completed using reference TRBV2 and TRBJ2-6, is EPEVTQTPSHQVTQMGQEVILRCVPISNHLYFYWYRQILGQKVEFLVSFYNNEISEKSEIFDDQFSVERPDGSNFTLKIRSTKLEDSAMYFCASSDRQPTGANVLTFGAGSRLTVL.